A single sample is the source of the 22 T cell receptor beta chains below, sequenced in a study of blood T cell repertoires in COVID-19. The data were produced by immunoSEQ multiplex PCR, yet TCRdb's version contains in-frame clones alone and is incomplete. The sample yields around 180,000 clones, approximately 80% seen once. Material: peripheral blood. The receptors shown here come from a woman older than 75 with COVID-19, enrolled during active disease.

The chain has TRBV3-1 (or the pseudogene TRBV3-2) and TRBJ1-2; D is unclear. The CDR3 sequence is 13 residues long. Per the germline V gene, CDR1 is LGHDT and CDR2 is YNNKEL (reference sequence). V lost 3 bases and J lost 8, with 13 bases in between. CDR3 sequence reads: CASSQLGREGYTF. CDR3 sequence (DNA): TGTGCCAGCAGCCAGTTGGGCCGGGAAGGCTACACCTTC.

CDR3 nucleotide sequence: TGTGCCAGCTCACCGACTAGCGGGAAGGATGAGCAGTTCTTC. The encoded protein is CASSPTSGKDEQFF. The chain combines TRBV18 with TRBJ2-1; 11 bases map to TRBD2. Germline CDR1 KGHSH, CDR2 LQKENI. The CDR3 has 14 residues. V trimming: 3 bases; J trimming: 8 bases; junction bases outside the gene matches: 3.

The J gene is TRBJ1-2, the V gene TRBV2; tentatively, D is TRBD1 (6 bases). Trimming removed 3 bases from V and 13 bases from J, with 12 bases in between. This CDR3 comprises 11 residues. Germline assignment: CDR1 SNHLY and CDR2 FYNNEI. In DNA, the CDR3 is TGTGCCAGCAGTGAGGCAGGGGAGATCACCTTC. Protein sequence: CASSEAGEITF.

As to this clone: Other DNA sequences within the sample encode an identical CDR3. As DNA, the CDR3 is TGTGCCAGCAGTTTAAACGGGATGAACACTGAAGCTTTCTTT. It codes for CASSLNGMNTEAFF. The chain couples TRBV27 to TRBJ1-1; no definite D call. Germline V CDR1 and CDR2: MNHEY, SMNVEV (reference sequence). CDR3 length: 14 residues. Deletions cut 2 bases from V and 0 bases from J, with 7 bases between.

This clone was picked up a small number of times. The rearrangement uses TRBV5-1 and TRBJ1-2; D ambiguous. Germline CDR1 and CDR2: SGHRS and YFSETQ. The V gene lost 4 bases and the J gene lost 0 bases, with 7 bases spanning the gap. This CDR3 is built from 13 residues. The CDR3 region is CASSHRANYGYTF. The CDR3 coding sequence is TGCGCCAGCAGCCACAGAGCTAACTATGGCTACACCTTC.

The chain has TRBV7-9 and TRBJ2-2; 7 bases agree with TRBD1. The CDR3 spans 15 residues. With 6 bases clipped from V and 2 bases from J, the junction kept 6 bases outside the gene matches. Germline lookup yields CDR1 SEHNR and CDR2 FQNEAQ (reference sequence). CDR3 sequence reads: CASRRRDRNTGELFF. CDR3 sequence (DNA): TGTGCCAGCAGGCGCCGGGACAGAAACACCGGGGAGCTGTTTTTT.

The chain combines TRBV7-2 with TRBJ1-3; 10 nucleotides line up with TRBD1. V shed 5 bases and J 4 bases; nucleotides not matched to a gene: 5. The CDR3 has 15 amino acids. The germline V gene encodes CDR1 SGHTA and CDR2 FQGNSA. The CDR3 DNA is TGTGCCAGCAGCCCTCCGGGACAGGGGGGAAACACCATATATTTT. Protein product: CASSPPGQGGNTIYF.

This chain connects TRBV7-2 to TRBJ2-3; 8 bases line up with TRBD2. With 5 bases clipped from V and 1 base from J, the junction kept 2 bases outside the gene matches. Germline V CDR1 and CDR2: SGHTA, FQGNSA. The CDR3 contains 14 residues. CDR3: CASSATSGTDTQYF. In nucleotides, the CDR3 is TGTGCCAGCAGCGCGACTAGCGGCACAGATACGCAGTATTTT.

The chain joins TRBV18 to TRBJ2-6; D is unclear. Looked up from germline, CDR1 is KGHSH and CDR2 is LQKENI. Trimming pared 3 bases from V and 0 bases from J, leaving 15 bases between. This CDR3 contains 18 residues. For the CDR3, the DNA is TGTGCCAGCTCACCTTACCGCAACACGGGCTCTGGGGCCAACGTCCTGACTTTC. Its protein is CASSPYRNTGSGANVLTF.

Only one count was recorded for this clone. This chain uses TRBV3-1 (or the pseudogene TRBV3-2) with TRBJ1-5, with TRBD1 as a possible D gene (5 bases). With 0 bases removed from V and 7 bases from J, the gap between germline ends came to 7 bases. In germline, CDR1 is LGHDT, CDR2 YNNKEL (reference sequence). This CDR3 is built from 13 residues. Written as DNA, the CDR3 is TGTGCCAGCAGCCAAGAGTGGGGCCAGCCCCAGCATTTT. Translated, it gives CASSQEWGQPQHF.

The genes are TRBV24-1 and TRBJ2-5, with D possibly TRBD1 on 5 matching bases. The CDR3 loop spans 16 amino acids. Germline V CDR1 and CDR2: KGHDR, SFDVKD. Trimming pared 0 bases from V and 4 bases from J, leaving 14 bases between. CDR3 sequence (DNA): TGTGCCACCAGTGATTTGCAGGGAAATGGTCGAGAGACCCAGTACTTC. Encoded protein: CATSDLQGNGRETQYF.

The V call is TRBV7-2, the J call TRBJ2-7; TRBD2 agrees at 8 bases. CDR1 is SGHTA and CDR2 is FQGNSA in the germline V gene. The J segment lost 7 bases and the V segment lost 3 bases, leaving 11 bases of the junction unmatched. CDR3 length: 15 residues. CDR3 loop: CASSFRGGPPGEQYF. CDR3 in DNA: TGTGCCAGCAGCTTTCGCGGGGGGCCCCCGGGGGAGCAGTACTTC. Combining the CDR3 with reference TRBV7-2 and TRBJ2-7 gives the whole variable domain GAGVSQSPSNKVTEKGKDVELRCDPISGHTALYWYRQSLGQGLEFLIYFQGNSAPDKSGLPSDRFSAERTGGSVSTLTIQRTQQEDSAVYLCASSFRGGPPGEQYFGPGTRLTVT.

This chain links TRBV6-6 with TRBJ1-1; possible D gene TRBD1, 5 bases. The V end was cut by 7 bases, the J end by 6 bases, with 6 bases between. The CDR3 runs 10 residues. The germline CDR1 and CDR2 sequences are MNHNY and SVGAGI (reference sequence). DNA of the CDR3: TGTGCCAGCAACAGGCCTGAAGCTTTCTTT. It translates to CASNRPEAFF.

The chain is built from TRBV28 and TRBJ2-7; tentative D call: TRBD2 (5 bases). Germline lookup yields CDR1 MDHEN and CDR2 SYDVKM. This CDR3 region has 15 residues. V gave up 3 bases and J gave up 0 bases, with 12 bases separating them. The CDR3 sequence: CASSFTRGFSYEQYF. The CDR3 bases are TGTGCCAGCAGTTTTACGCGAGGGTTCTCCTACGAGCAGTACTTC.

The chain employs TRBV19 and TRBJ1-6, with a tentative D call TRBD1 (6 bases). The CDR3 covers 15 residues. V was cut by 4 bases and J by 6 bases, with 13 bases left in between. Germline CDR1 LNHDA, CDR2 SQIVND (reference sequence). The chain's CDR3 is CASSTQDSFNSPLHF. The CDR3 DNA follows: TGTGCCAGTAGTACTCAGGACAGCTTTAATTCACCCCTCCACTTT. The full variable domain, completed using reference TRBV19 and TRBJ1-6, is DGGITQSPKYLFRKEGQNVTLSCEQNLNHDAMYWYRQDPGQGLRLIYYSQIVNDFQKGDIAEGYSVSREKKESFPLTVTSAQKNPTAFYLCASSTQDSFNSPLHFGNGTRLTVT.

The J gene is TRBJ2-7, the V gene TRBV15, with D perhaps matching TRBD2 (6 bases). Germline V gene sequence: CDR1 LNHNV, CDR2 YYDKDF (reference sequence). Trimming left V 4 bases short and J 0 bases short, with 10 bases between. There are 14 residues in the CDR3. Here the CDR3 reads CATSIGGVSYEQYF. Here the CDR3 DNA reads TGTGCCACCAGCATCGGCGGGGTCTCCTACGAGCAGTACTTC.

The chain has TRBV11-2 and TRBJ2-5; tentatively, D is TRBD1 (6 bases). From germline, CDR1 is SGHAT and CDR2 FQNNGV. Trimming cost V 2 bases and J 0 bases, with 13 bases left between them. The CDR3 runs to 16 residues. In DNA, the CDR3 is TGTGCCAGCAGCTTATCCACAGGGTGGCACCAAGAGACCCAGTACTTC. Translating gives CASSLSTGWHQETQYF.

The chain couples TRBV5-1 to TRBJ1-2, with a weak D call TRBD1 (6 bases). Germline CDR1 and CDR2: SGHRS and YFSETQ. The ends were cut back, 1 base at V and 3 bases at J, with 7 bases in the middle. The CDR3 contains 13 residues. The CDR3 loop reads CASSLWTDYGYTF. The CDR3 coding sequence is TGCGCCAGCAGCTTGTGGACAGACTATGGCTACACCTTC.

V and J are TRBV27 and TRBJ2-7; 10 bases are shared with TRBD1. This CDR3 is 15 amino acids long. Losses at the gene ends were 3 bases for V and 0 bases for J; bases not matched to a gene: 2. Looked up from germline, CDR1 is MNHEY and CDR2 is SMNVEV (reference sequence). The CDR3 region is CASSFRTGGSYEQYF. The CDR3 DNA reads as TGTGCCAGCAGTTTTAGGACAGGGGGCTCCTACGAGCAGTACTTC.

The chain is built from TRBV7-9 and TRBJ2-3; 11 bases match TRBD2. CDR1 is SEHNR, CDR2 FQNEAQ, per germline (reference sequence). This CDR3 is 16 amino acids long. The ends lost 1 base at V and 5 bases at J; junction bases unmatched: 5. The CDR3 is CASSLGRLAGLDTQYF. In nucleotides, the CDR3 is TGTGCCAGCAGCTTAGGGCGACTAGCGGGGTTAGATACGCAGTATTTT. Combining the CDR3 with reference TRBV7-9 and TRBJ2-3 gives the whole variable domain DTGVSQNPRHKITKRGQNVTFRCDPISEHNRLYWYRQTLGQGPEFLTYFQNEAQLEKSRLLSDRFSAERPKGSFSTLEIQRTEQGDSAMYLCASSLGRLAGLDTQYFGPGTRLTVL.

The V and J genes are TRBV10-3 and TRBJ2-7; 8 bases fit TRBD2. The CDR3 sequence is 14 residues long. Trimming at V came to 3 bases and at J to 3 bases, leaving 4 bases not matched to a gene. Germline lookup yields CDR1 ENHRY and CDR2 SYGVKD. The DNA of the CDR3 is TGTGCCATCAGTGAATCGGGGGGGAACTACGAGCAGTACTTC. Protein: CAISESGGNYEQYF.

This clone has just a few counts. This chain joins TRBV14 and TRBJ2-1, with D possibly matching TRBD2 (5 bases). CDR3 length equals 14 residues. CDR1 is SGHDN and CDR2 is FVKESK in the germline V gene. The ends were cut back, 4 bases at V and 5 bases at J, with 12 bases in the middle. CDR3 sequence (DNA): TGTGCCAGCAGCCGAGGCGGGTGGAACAATGAGCAGTTCTTC. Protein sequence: CASSRGGWNNEQFF.